This T cell receptor (beta chain) was obtained from a study of human versus mouse CDR3 diversity and MHC coevolution. About the research overall: The immunoSEQ assay reportedly detects one in 200,000 T cells.

Study-wide results and caveats: Most of the three human donors had the lowest clonal inequality. Mice had fewer CDR3 deletions and insertions than humans on average. iCHAO1 estimated the human TCR beta repertoire at 1.5 million to 2 million clonotypes.

As regards this clone: Antigen: not known.

The CDR3 contains 16 residues. V gave up 3 bases and J gave up 0 bases; unmatched junction bases: 6. CDR1 is SEHNR and CDR2 is FQNEAQ in the germline V gene (reference sequence). Sequencing was performed with immunoSEQ multiplex PCR; in TCRdb, only in-frame clones are kept and a portion is missing. The data show 50,000 to 65,000 clones, with about 94% seen just once and around 18% held by the top ten. The source is a person aged 55 to 75 in good health. The rearrangement links TRBV7-9 to TRBJ2-7; 9 bases match TRBD2. The sequenced material came from naive CD4+ T cells from blood. Subset noted: CD45RO-negative CD62L-positive naive CD4 T cells. CDR3 sequence (DNA): TGTGCCAGCAGCTTTCCTAGCGGGATCCCCTCCTACGAGCAGTACTTC. Its protein product is CASSFPSGIPSYEQYF.